This entry lists 7 T cell receptor beta chains sequenced from one sample in a study of T-cell memory formation after mild COVID-19. Via MiXCR, TCRdb re-called the 5' RACE reads, giving one row per CDR3 protein. The top ten hold 8.8% of the sample, which has about 430,000 distinct CDR3 sequences, roughly a quarter seen once. Sequencing input: PBMCs or a T cell subset sorted from them (not recorded which). Receptors were obtained from an adult woman who had mild COVID-19 (a few samples of this study predate the infection). Cell type and time point are not known.

The chain carries TRBV3-1 and TRBJ1-2; unclear D gene. Trimming removed 0 bases from V and 1 base from J, with 9 bases in between. This CDR3 region has 15 residues. CDR1 and CDR2 (germline): LGHDT, YNNKEL (reference sequence). CDR3 region: CASSQDLRHNYGYTF. CDR3 DNA: TGTGCCAGCAGCCAAGATCTTAGACATAACTATGGCTACACCTTC.

V gene TRBV10-3 combines with J gene TRBJ2-1; no clear D gene. From germline, CDR1 is ENHRY and CDR2 SYGVKD. V shed 3 bases and J shed 8 bases, with 8 bases lying between them. This CDR3 contains 12 residues. CDR3 in DNA: TGTGCCATCAGTGAAATTGTCTATGAGCAGTTCTTC. This sequence encodes CAISEIVYEQFF.

This clonotype has only a few counts. The chain recombines TRBV5-1 with TRBJ2-3; 11 bases match TRBD2. Per germline, CDR1 SGHRS and CDR2 YFSETQ. CDR3 length: 17 amino acids. J lost 12 bases, V lost 3 bases, and 18 bases had no gene match. CDR3 bases: TGCGCCAGCAGCTCCACCCTTAGCGGGGGGGCCTTAATTCGCCAGTATTTT. Residues: CASSSTLSGGALIRQYF.

This clonotype was seen more than once but under ten times. This chain links TRBV15 with TRBJ2-3, with 9 bases that match TRBD1. Germline V gene lookup returns CDR1 LNHNV and CDR2 YYDKDF (reference sequence). The CDR3 spans 16 residues. Germline trimming cut 5 bases from V and 4 bases from J; bases unmatched to any gene: 10. The CDR3 region is CATSPRGTGKADTQYF. The CDR3 DNA reads TGTGCCACCAGCCCAAGGGGGACAGGGAAGGCAGATACGCAGTATTTT. The full variable domain, rest sourced from reference TRBV15 and TRBJ2-3, is DAMVIQNPRYQVTQFGKPVTLSCSQTLNHNVMYWYQQKSSQAPKLLFHYYDKDFNNEADTPDNFQSRRPNTSFCFLDIRSPGLGDTAMYLCATSPRGTGKADTQYFGPGTRLTVL.

The rearrangement uses TRBV20-1 and TRBJ2-1; D might be TRBD2 (6 bases). V lost 7 bases to trimming and J lost 7 bases, with 17 bases between them. The germline V gene has CDR1 DFQATT and CDR2 SNEGSKA (reference sequence). CDR3 length equals 13 residues. The CDR3 DNA is TGCAGTGTGGGGGGAGTAGGAGGGAATGAGCAGTTCTTC. It codes for CSVGGVGGNEQFF.

This sequence joins TRBV29-1 and TRBJ2-2, with 10 positions matching TRBD1. Per germline, CDR1 SQVTM and CDR2 ANQGSEA. V gave up 7 bases and J gave up 5 bases; unmatched junction bases: 7. The CDR3 is 14 amino acids. This chain's CDR3 is CSAWGQGKTGELFF. The CDR3 DNA sequence: TGCAGCGCTTGGGGACAGGGGAAGACCGGGGAGCTGTTTTTT.

This sequence joins TRBV3-1 and TRBJ2-1; 10 nucleotides agree with TRBD1. Germline V gene data show CDR1 as LGHDT and CDR2 as YNNKEL (reference sequence). Trimming took 3 bases from V and 5 from J; bases not matched to a gene: 7. This CDR3 has 16 amino acids. The CDR3 DNA reads TGTGCCAGCAGCCATTCTGACAGGGGGCTACACAATGAGCAGTTCTTC. Its translation is CASSHSDRGLHNEQFF.